These 29 T cell receptor beta chains originate from one sample sequenced in a study of shared clonotypes between healthy human individuals. The assay was immunoSEQ multiplex PCR, and TCRdb's table has in-frame clones only and misses some. The sample consists of some 700,000 clones, about 92% of them appearing once. The sequencing sample was made of memory CD8+ T cells from PBMCs. Subset defined: CD45RO+ cells pooled with CCR7-negative TemRA cells. The receptors shown here come from a man aged 18 to 30 in good health. Some clones in this sample may be carry-over from other donors' samples.

V is TRBV5-1 and J is TRBJ2-7, with D maybe TRBD1 (6 bases). This CDR3 has 13 residues. Germline V gene lookup returns CDR1 SGHRS and CDR2 YFSETQ. V shed 4 bases and J shed 2 bases, with 10 bases lying between them. CDR3 nucleotides: TGCGCCAGCAGCCCAGGGGAAGCCTACGAGCAGTACTTC. Translated, it gives CASSPGEAYEQYF.

The CDR3 here is CASSGELSRHSNYGYTF. The CDR3 DNA reads TGTGCCAGCAGCGGGGAGCTCAGCAGGCATTCTAACTATGGCTACACCTTC. The genes are TRBV9 and TRBJ1-2, with D unresolved. CDR3 length: 17 amino acids. Trimming removed 3 bases at V and 0 bases at J, with 18 bases between. CDR1 is SGDLS, CDR2 YYNGEE, per germline.

The gene calls are TRBV7-9 and TRBJ1-2; no definite D call. The CDR3 is made up of 15 amino acids. Germline V lookup: CDR1 SEHNR, CDR2 FQNEAQ (reference sequence). The V end lost 5 bases, the J end lost 0 bases, and 13 bases lay between the germline ends. The CDR3 reads CASSPGPLPNYGYTF. In DNA, the CDR3 is TGTGCCAGCAGCCCAGGACCCCTTCCTAACTATGGCTACACCTTC.

This chain joins TRBV7-9 and TRBJ2-7; no clear D gene. This CDR3 has 13 amino acids. The germline V gene has CDR1 SEHNR and CDR2 FQNEAQ (reference sequence). Trimming pared 4 bases from V and 6 bases from J, leaving 13 bases between. The DNA for the CDR3 is TGTGCCAGCAGCTGGCTTTCGGTCGGCGAGCAGTACTTC. It codes for CASSWLSVGEQYF.

The chain has TRBV7-9 and TRBJ2-1; D not resolved. Trimming stripped 1 base from V and 7 bases from J, with 5 bases between. The CDR3 spans 12 residues. Germline V lookup: CDR1 SEHNR, CDR2 FQNEAQ (reference sequence). The CDR3 here is CASSLEPNEQFF. CDR3 bases: TGTGCCAGCAGCTTAGAGCCGAATGAGCAGTTCTTC.

The chain couples TRBV10-3 to TRBJ2-7; 7 bases line up with TRBD1. The J segment lost 5 bases and the V segment lost 2 bases, leaving 12 bases of the junction unmatched. CDR1 and CDR2 (germline): ENHRY, SYGVKD. CDR3 length: 16 amino acids. In DNA, the CDR3 is TGTGCCATCAGTGAGGTAGACAGGGAGAAGAGGAACGAGCAGTACTTC. This translates into CAISEVDREKRNEQYF.

The rearrangement links TRBV11-2 to TRBJ2-7, with D hard to call. Deletions cut 4 bases from V and 0 bases from J, with 19 bases between. CDR3 length: 17 residues. Germline V gene sequence: CDR1 SGHAT, CDR2 FQNNGV. The CDR3 loop is CASSSYPLPAHSYEQYF. In DNA form, the CDR3 reads TGTGCCAGCAGCTCCTACCCGCTTCCAGCGCACTCCTACGAGCAGTACTTC.

This chain links TRBV7-9 with TRBJ1-5; no definite D call. Germline CDR1 and CDR2: SEHNR and FQNEAQ (reference sequence). V lost 7 bases and J lost 0, with 13 bases in between. The CDR3 runs 15 residues. CDR3 sequence reads: CASIKTENSNQPQHF. The CDR3 region has the DNA TGTGCCAGCATCAAGACCGAAAATAGCAATCAGCCCCAGCATTTT.

This chain links TRBV27 with TRBJ2-1; the D gene is possibly TRBD1 (5 bases). With 10 bases removed from V and 6 bases from J, the gap between germline ends came to 10 bases. There are 11 residues in the CDR3. Germline-derived CDR1 and CDR2 are MNHEY and SMNVEV (reference sequence). The CDR3 is CATQGANEQFF. CDR3 nucleotide sequence: TGTGCCACCCAGGGTGCCAATGAGCAGTTCTTC.

The rearrangement joins TRBV5-8 to TRBJ1-5, with a possible D match to TRBD1 (5 bases). Germline V gene data show CDR1 as SGHTS and CDR2 as YDEGEE. CDR3 length: 14 amino acids. Deletions cut 2 bases from V and 6 bases from J, with 12 bases between. CDR3 nucleotide sequence: TGTGCCAGCAGCTTTGGGGCATTGTCTCAGCCCCAGCATTTT. Its translation is CASSFGALSQPQHF.

The chain carries TRBV28 and TRBJ2-1, with D possibly being TRBD2 (6 bases). V shed 3 bases and J shed 8 bases, with 8 bases lying between them. The CDR3 runs 12 residues. Germline lookup yields CDR1 MDHEN and CDR2 SYDVKM. The CDR3, as DNA: TGTGCCAGCAGTTTTGTAGCGGATGAGCAGTTCTTC. It encodes CASSFVADEQFF.

This chain uses TRBV5-4 with TRBJ2-7; D may be TRBD1 (6 bases). Germline loops: CDR1 SGHNT, CDR2 YYREEE (reference sequence). CDR3 length equals 15 residues. V was shortened by 2 bases and J by 0 bases, with 12 bases between the two germline ends. DNA of the CDR3: TGTGCCAGCAGCTTAGGCAGGGGAGACTCCTACGAGCAGTACTTC. It encodes CASSLGRGDSYEQYF.

The rearrangement links TRBV4-1 to TRBJ2-1; a weak D match, TRBD2 (5 bases). The germline V and J ends were trimmed by 8 bases and 1 base, with 12 bases remaining between them. This CDR3 has 14 amino acids. Germline V lookup: CDR1 MGHRA, CDR2 YSYEKL. CDR3 bases: TGCGCCAGCCGCGAAACGGGGTCCTACAATGAGCAGTTCTTC. It yields the protein CASRETGSYNEQFF.

The CDR3, as DNA: TGTGCCAGCTCACCAAAGCCCCCAGGGGACCTTGGGGAGACCCAGTACTTC. It translates to CASSPKPPGDLGETQYF. V and J are TRBV18 and TRBJ2-5; weak D call: TRBD1 (6 bases). The germline CDR1 and CDR2 sequences are KGHSH and LQKENI. V was pared by 2 bases and J by 5 bases, with 21 bases between. The CDR3 has 17 residues.

This chain uses TRBV7-7 with TRBJ2-3, with D perhaps given as TRBD1 or TRBD2 (6 bases each). V gave up 1 base and J gave up 4 bases, with 15 bases separating them. CDR1 and CDR2 from the germline V gene are SSHAT and FNYEAQ (reference sequence). The CDR3 covers 16 residues. The CDR3 coding sequence is TGTGCCAGCAGCTTAGAACCGGGGGCGCCCCCAGATACGCAGTATTTT. Protein product: CASSLEPGAPPDTQYF. The complete variable domain, with remaining parts taken from reference TRBV7-7 and TRBJ2-3, reads GAGVSQSPRYKVTKRGQDVTLRCDPISSHATLYWYQQALGQGPEFLTYFNYEAQPDKSGLPSDRFSAERPEGSISTLTIQRTEQRDSAMYRCASSLEPGAPPDTQYFGPGTRLTVL.

CDR3 DNA: TGCGCCAGCAGTGAAGGACTGCCGATCTCCTCCGAGGATACGCAGTATTTT. Protein sequence: CASSEGLPISSEDTQYF. The chain combines TRBV10-2 with TRBJ2-3, with D possibly TRBD2 on 5 matching bases. Germline lookup yields CDR1 WSHSY and CDR2 SAAADI. The CDR3 loop spans 17 amino acids. Trimming shortened V by 3 bases and J by 6 bases, and 22 bases separated the two germline ends.

The chain carries TRBV5-3 and TRBJ1-5; D is perhaps TRBD1 (5 bases). TRBV5-3 is designated an ORF whose function remains uncertain. This CDR3 has 15 amino acids. Trimming removed 3 bases at V and 2 bases at J, with 12 bases between. The CDR3 DNA is TGTGCCAGAAGCTCCTGGGGGAGGGGCAATCAGCCCCAGCATTTT. It is translated as CARSSWGRGNQPQHF.

J is TRBJ2-3 and V is TRBV10-2; D call uncertain. The CDR3 spans 14 residues. Per germline, CDR1 WSHSY and CDR2 SAAADI. Trimming removed 1 base from V and 2 bases from J, with 7 bases in between. This CDR3 reads CASSELFATDTQYF. In DNA, the CDR3 is TGCGCCAGCAGTGAGTTGTTCGCCACAGATACGCAGTATTTT.

The rearrangement joins TRBV28 to TRBJ2-7; D not certain. The CDR3 has 11 residues. V lost 5 bases and J 3 bases, leaving 5 bases between the germline ends. Germline V gene data show CDR1 as MDHEN and CDR2 as SYDVKM. CDR3 sequence (DNA): TGTGCCAGCAGTCTATTCTACGAGCAGTACTTC. It yields the protein CASSLFYEQYF.

This clone appeared once. The rearrangement joins TRBV29-1 to TRBJ1-4, with D possibly matching TRBD1 (6 bases). CDR1 and CDR2 (germline): SQVTM, ANQGSEA. This CDR3 contains 14 residues. Trimming cost V 7 bases and J 2 bases, with 14 bases left between them. This chain's CDR3 is CSARGGGTNEKLFF. The CDR3 bases are TGCAGCGCACGAGGGGGGGGTACTAATGAAAAACTGTTTTTT. Drawing the rest from reference TRBV29-1 and TRBJ1-4, the complete variable domain is SAVISQKPSRDICQRGTSLTIQCQVDSQVTMMFWYRQQPGQSLTLIATANQGSEATYESGFVIDKFPISRPNLTFSTLTVSNMSPEDSSIYLCSARGGGTNEKLFFGSGTQLSVL.

The CDR3 loop is CASSPIYNQPQHF. For the CDR3, the DNA is TGCGCCAGCAGCCCCATCTACAATCAGCCCCAGCATTTT. The V call is TRBV4-1, the J call TRBJ1-5; D remains ambiguous. The CDR3 runs to 13 residues. V was shortened by 4 bases and J by 3 bases, with 7 bases between the two germline ends. Germline V lookup: CDR1 MGHRA, CDR2 YSYEKL.

This chain connects TRBV4-3 to TRBJ2-5; TRBD2 is a possible D gene (5 bases). V lost 4 bases, J lost 2 bases, and 14 bases lay in between. The CDR3 covers 15 residues. Germline CDR1 and CDR2: LGHNA and YSLEER. CDR3: CASSRLLSGQETQYF. In DNA form, the CDR3 reads TGCGCCAGCAGCCGCCTTCTGAGCGGTCAAGAGACCCAGTACTTC.

The J gene is TRBJ1-1, the V gene TRBV28; possible D gene TRBD1, 5 bases. V lost 3 bases and J lost 2, with 16 bases in between. This CDR3 contains 16 residues. Germline V gene data show CDR1 as MDHEN and CDR2 as SYDVKM. The CDR3 here is CASSFEGPKYNTEAFF. CDR3 sequence (DNA): TGTGCCAGCAGTTTCGAGGGACCGAAATATAACACTGAAGCTTTCTTT.

Worth noting for this clone: Germline and junction disagree at one end, which may indicate a read error. This sequence joins TRBV11-2 and TRBJ2-7; 8 bases match TRBD2. CDR1 SGHAT and CDR2 FQNNGV come from the germline V gene. This CDR3 is 13 amino acids long. The CDR3 DNA reads as TGTGCCAGCAGCTTAGATTCGACGGGAGGGCGGCACTTC. Its translation: CASSLDSTGGRHF.

The chain combines TRBV7-6 with TRBJ2-3; D call uncertain. The ends were cut back, 4 bases at V and 5 bases at J, with 7 bases in the middle. CDR1 SGHVS and CDR2 FNYEAQ come from the germline V gene. This CDR3 has 12 residues. The CDR3 DNA follows: TGTGCCAGCAGCTCGCTAGTAGATACGCAGTATTTT. Amino acid sequence: CASSSLVDTQYF.

The genes are TRBV19 and TRBJ2-7; D call uncertain. Per the germline V gene, CDR1 is LNHDA and CDR2 is SQIVND (reference sequence). Deletions cut 3 bases from V and 7 bases from J, with 19 bases between. This CDR3 spans 15 amino acids. CDR3 sequence (DNA): TGTGCCAGTAGTATCGCAGCTGGTGGGATGGTAGAGCAGTACTTC. This gives the protein CASSIAAGGMVEQYF.

The rearrangement joins TRBV5-6 to TRBJ2-3; 8 positions match TRBD1. The germline CDR1 and CDR2 sequences are SGHDT and YYEEEE. The CDR3 runs to 16 residues. V shed 5 bases and J 6 bases; nucleotides not matched to a gene: 14. The CDR3 here is CASRSGTGFLGDTQYF. DNA for the CDR3: TGTGCCAGCAGATCGGGGACAGGCTTTCTTGGGGATACGCAGTATTTT.

The chain carries TRBV7-2 and TRBJ1-5; 9 nucleotides line up with TRBD1. The germline gives CDR1 SGHTA, CDR2 FQGNSA. The CDR3 length is 16 residues. Trimming cost V 5 bases and J 9 bases; bases outside gene matches: 14. As DNA, the CDR3 is TGTGCCAGCAGCCCTACAAGGACAGGGGATCGGGTGCCCCAGCATTTT. This gives the protein CASSPTRTGDRVPQHF.

The sample holds one count of this clone. This chain joins TRBV27 and TRBJ1-5; 7 nucleotides align to TRBD1. The CDR3 has 15 residues. Germline-derived CDR1 and CDR2 are MNHEY and SMNVEV (reference sequence). V lost 5 bases and J lost 6; bases outside the gene matches: 10. The CDR3: CASSPGGWDSQPQHF. CDR3 bases: TGTGCCAGCAGTCCAGGGGGGTGGGATAGTCAGCCCCAGCATTTT.